A selection of T cell receptor beta chains follows, all from one sample in a study of T-cell memory formation after mild COVID-19. In TCRdb, the 5' RACE reads were re-called with MiXCR into one record per CDR3 protein. The data contain about 430,000 distinct CDR3 sequences, 24% of them singletons. Source material: PBMCs or a T cell subset sorted from them (not recorded which). The receptors come from an adult woman who had mild COVID-19 (a few samples of this study predate the infection). Cell type and time point are not known. The CDR3 runs from the conserved cysteine through the conserved F or W. D genes are given only for firm matches. Some rows mark clone size as missing; the rest say once, few, many or name a class of expanded clone.

TRBV25-1	-	12	-	TRBJ2-1	TGTGCCAGCAGTATCAGGTACAATGAGCAGTTCTTC	CASSIRYNEQFF
TRBV5-1	many	16	-	TRBJ1-4	TGCGCCAGCAGCATAACTTTTTCGCCAACTAATGAAAAACTGTTTTTT	CASSITFSPTNEKLFF
TRBV12-3/TRBV12-4	-	16	-	TRBJ2-2	TGTGCCAGCACCTCACGTGAGGGCGTGAACACCGGGGAGCTGTTTTTT	CASTSREGVNTGELFF
TRBV28	many	13	-	TRBJ2-7	TGTGCCAGCAGTTACCGTTGGGAGGCCGAGCAGTACTTC	CASSYRWEAEQYF
TRBV2	-	12	-	TRBJ2-7	TGTGCCAGCAGTGAATTTCGGTACGAGCAGTACTTC	CASSEFRYEQYF
TRBV24-1	few	17	TRBD2	TRBJ2-2	TGTGCCACCAGTGATCCCCGTGCGGGAGTCGACACCGGGGAGCTGTTTTTT	CATSDPRAGVDTGELFF
TRBV5-1	-	17	TRBD1	TRBJ1-2	TGCGCCAGCAGCTTGCAGGGGCTGAGGCAGGGGGAGAATGGCTACACCTTC	CASSLQGLRQGENGYTF
TRBV20-1	few	14	-	TRBJ1-1	TGCAGTGCTAGAGATTTCCCGGCGAACACTGAAGCTTTCTTT	CSARDFPANTEAFF
TRBV12-3/TRBV12-4	few	14	-	TRBJ1-2	TGTGCCAGCAGTTTGCACCCATCCCAAGTAGGCTACACCTTC	CASSLHPSQVGYTF
TRBV20-1	few	12	TRBD1	TRBJ1-2	TGCAGTGTTCGGCAGGGGGGCGATGGCTACACCTTC	CSVRQGGDGYTF
TRBV4-2	-	13	-	TRBJ1-1	TGTGCCAGCAGCCAAAAGGGGAAGGCTGAAGCTTTCTTT	CASSQKGKAEAFF
TRBV5-5	-	16	-	TRBJ1-1	TGTGCCAGCAGCTTGCGATCTGAGGACCTGAACACTGAAGCTTTCTTT	CASSLRSEDLNTEAFF
TRBV12-3/TRBV12-4	many	14	-	TRBJ2-3	TGTGCCAGCGACTTTGGACAGAACACAGATACGCAGTATTTT	CASDFGQNTDTQYF
TRBV10-3	-	15	-	TRBJ2-3	TGTGCCATCAGCCCTCTCCCTGATAGCACAGATACGCAGTATTTT	CAISPLPDSTDTQYF
TRBV5-1	-	11	-	TRBJ1-1	TGCGCCTGCTACCATGAGTCTGAAGCTTTCTTT	CACYHESEAFF
TRBV24-1	-	13	-	TRBJ1-2	TGTGCCACCAGTGATGTGGCAGACGATGGCTACACCTTC	CATSDVADDGYTF
TRBV7-8	-	16	-	TRBJ2-7	TGTGCCAGCAGCTTAGAGCGGGACAGGATGTCCTACGAGCAGTACTTC	CASSLERDRMSYEQYF
TRBV27	-	16	TRBD2	TRBJ2-5	TGTGCCAGCAGTGTACTAGCGGGGACCATCCAAGAGACCCAGTACTTC	CASSVLAGTIQETQYF
TRBV11-2	-	17	-	TRBJ2-1	TGTGCCAGCAGCTTAGATTTTTTCGGGGGCGCCTACAATGAGCAGTTCTTC	CASSLDFFGGAYNEQFF
TRBV5-1	-	16	TRBD2	TRBJ2-2	TGCGCCAGCAGCCTGCCAGGACTAGCGGTCTCCGGGGAGCTGTTTTTT	CASSLPGLAVSGELFF
TRBV5-1	few	15	-	TRBJ2-1	TGCGCCAGCAGCTTGCAATCTGCGGATCTCAATGAGCAGTTCTTC	CASSLQSADLNEQFF
TRBV12-3/TRBV12-4	-	14	-	TRBJ1-2	TGTGCCAGCAGTTTGGAACAGATCGTTTATGGCTACACCTTC	CASSLEQIVYGYTF
TRBV2	-	15	-	TRBJ1-5	TGTGCCAGCAGTGCACTGCTGCAGGGTAATCAGCCCCAGCATTTT	CASSALLQGNQPQHF
TRBV6-6	few	12	-	TRBJ1-1	TGTGCCAGCAGTTACGCGAACACTGAAGCTTTCTTT	CASSYANTEAFF
TRBV12-3/TRBV12-4	-	17	TRBD2	TRBJ2-3	TGTGCCAGCAGTTTTAAGGGGACTAGCGGGGGAACAGATACGCAGTATTTT	CASSFKGTSGGTDTQYF
TRBV5-1	few	14	-	TRBJ2-7	TGCGCCAGCAGCTCTGCTGTTGGGGAGGACGAGCAGTACTTC	CASSSAVGEDEQYF
TRBV11-2	many	13	-	TRBJ2-1	TGTGCCAGCAGCCTGGGAAGGTACAATGAGCAGTTCTTC	CASSLGRYNEQFF
TRBV7-9	-	13	TRBD1	TRBJ2-7	TGTGCCAGCCTGGGGGACAGGGGCCACGAGCAGTACTTC	CASLGDRGHEQYF
TRBV7-9	few	17	TRBD1	TRBJ2-5	TGTGCCAGCAGCTTAGCGGTCCGGACAGGGGGTGGGGAGACCCAGTACTTC	CASSLAVRTGGGETQYF
TRBV4-1	-	16	TRBD1	TRBJ2-2	TGCGCCAGCAGCCAAGAAGGGACAGCGAACACCGGGGAGCTGTTTTTT	CASSQEGTANTGELFF
TRBV6-1	few	18	TRBD2	TRBJ2-3	TGTGCCAGCAGTGAAGGACTAGCGGGGGGGCCCGGCACAGATACGCAGTATTTT	CASSEGLAGGPGTDTQYF
TRBV5-1	-	14	-	TRBJ2-7	TGCGCCAGCAGCCCCAACGCCGGGACTTACGAGCAGTACTTC	CASSPNAGTYEQYF
TRBV29-1	-	14	-	TRBJ2-2	TGCAGCGTTGAATCCAGGGTACGAACCGGGGAGCTGTTTTTT	CSVESRVRTGELFF
TRBV12-3/TRBV12-4	-	12	TRBD1	TRBJ2-7	TGTGCCAGCAGTTCCAGGGGGCACGAGCAGTACTTC	CASSSRGHEQYF
TRBV18	-	15	TRBD2	TRBJ2-1	TGTGCCAGCTCACCACCGGGGACTAGCAAGTTCGAGCAGTTCTTC	CASSPPGTSKFEQFF
TRBV7-3	many	14	TRBD1	TRBJ1-1	TGTGCCAGCAGCCGGATCCCAGGGGGCACTGAAGCTTTCTTT	CASSRIPGGTEAFF
TRBV5-1	-	16	-	TRBJ2-6	TGCGCCAGCAGCCTCGTTTTTAGGGGGTCTGAAAACGTCCTGAATTTC	CASSLVFRGSENVLNF
TRBV9	-	12	-	TRBJ2-1	TGTGCCAGCGGGATCGGATACAATGAGCAGTTCTTC	CASGIGYNEQFF
TRBV25-1	few	13	-	TRBJ1-1	TGTGCCAGCCGAACAACCGGACAAGGGCACCCTTTCTTT	CASRTTGQGHPFF
TRBV12-3/TRBV12-4	few	14	-	TRBJ2-4	TGTGCCAGCACCGCGGGACACCCCAAAAACATTCAGTACTTC	CASTAGHPKNIQYF
TRBV20-1	-	14	-	TRBJ1-5	TGCAGTGCTAGGGAAACAGAATGGAATCAGCCCCAGCATTTT	CSARETEWNQPQHF
TRBV12-3/TRBV12-4	few	12	-	TRBJ1-2	TGTGCCAGCAGTTTATGGATGTATGGCTACACCTTC	CASSLWMYGYTF
TRBV6-5	few	13	TRBD2	TRBJ2-7	TGTGCCAGCTCCTCAGGTAGCGGGACTAGCCTATATTTC	CASSSGSGTSLYF
TRBV9	-	17	TRBD2	TRBJ2-2	TGTGCCAGCAGCGTAACGTCGACTAGCGGCCTTACCGGGGAGCTGTTTTTT	CASSVTSTSGLTGELFF
TRBV5-1	-	14	TRBD1	TRBJ1-5	TGCGCCAGCAGCTTGGGGACAGGGACTCAGCCCCAGCATTTT	CASSLGTGTQPQHF
TRBV12-3/TRBV12-4	-	14	-	TRBJ1-1	TGTGCCAGCAGTTTAGTCCCGAGGGGGACTGAAGCTTTCTTT	CASSLVPRGTEAFF
TRBV20-1	few	16	TRBD2	TRBJ2-1	TGCAGTGCTAGAAGCTTAGCGGGAGAATCCTACAATGAGCAGTTCTTC	CSARSLAGESYNEQFF
TRBV20-1	-	16	-	TRBJ1-5	TGCAGTGCTAGAGAATTAGTTGGGTCAGAAGTTCAGCCCCAGCATTTT	CSARELVGSEVQPQHF
TRBV20-1	few	16	-	TRBJ2-3	TGCAGTGCTAGAGCCCCAAGCTTCAAGGGCACAGATACGCAGTATTTT	CSARAPSFKGTDTQYF
TRBV4-3	few	16	-	TRBJ2-3	TGCGCCAGCAGCCAAGACGAGGGGACCGAGACAGATACGCAGTATTTT	CASSQDEGTETDTQYF
TRBV7-9	few	15	-	TRBJ2-3	TGTGCCAGCCCGCCCGGGAGATCTAGCACAGATACGCAGTATTTT	CASPPGRSSTDTQYF
TRBV9	-	17	TRBD2	TRBJ2-3	TGTGCCAGCAGCACCCGAAAACGGGGGGGGCGCACAGATACGCAGTATTTT	CASSTRKRGGRTDTQYF
TRBV7-3	few	16	-	TRBJ2-3	TGTGCCAGCAGCTTAACGGGCGGGGACAGCACAGATACGCAGTATTTT	CASSLTGGDSTDTQYF